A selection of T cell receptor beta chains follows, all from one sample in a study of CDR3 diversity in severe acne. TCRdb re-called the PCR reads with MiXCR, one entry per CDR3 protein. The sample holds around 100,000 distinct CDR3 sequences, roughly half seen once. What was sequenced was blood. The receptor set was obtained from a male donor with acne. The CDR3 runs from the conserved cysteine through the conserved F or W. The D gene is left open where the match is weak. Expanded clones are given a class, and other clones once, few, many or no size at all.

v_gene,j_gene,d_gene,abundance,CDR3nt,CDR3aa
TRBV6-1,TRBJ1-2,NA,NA,TGTGCCAGCAGTGAAGCCTTGGGGGGGAACGCTAACTATGGCTACACCTTC,CASSEALGGNANYGYTF
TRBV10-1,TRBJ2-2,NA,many,TGCGCCAGCAGTGAACACTCGAACACCGGGGAGCTGTTTTTT,CASSEHSNTGELFF
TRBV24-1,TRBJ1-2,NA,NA,TGTGCCACCAGTGACGTGGCCAGGGCTACGGGCTACACCTTC,CATSDVARATGYTF
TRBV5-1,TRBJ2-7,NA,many,TGCGCCAGCAGCTCCCCGGGACGGGACTACGAGCAGTACTTC,CASSSPGRDYEQYF
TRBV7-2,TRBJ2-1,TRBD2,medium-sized,TGTGCCAGCAGCTTGTGGCGATCCGTTAGCGGGAGCTCCTACAATGAGCAGTTCTTC,CASSLWRSVSGSSYNEQFF
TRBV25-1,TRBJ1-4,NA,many,TGTGCCAGCAGTGTAACAGGAGCAACTAATGAAAAACTGTTTTTT,CASSVTGATNEKLFF
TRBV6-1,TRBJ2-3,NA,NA,TGTGCCAGCAGGAGTCCCGCAGGGGTAACAGATACGCAGTATTTT,CASRSPAGVTDTQYF
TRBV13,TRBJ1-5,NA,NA,TGTGCCAGCAGCTTGGGGGGGGCTAGGAATCAGCCCCAGCATTTT,CASSLGGARNQPQHF
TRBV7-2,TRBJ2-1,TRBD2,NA,TGTGCCAGCGCCAGCGGGAGGGCCTATGAGCAGTTCTTC,CASASGRAYEQFF
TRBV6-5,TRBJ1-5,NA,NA,TGTGCCAGCAGTTACTCGTTACATAGCAATCAGCCCCAGCATTTT,CASSYSLHSNQPQHF
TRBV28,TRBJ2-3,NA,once,TGTGCCAGCAGTTCTCAGTTGGTAGGCACAGATACGCAGTATTTT,CASSSQLVGTDTQYF
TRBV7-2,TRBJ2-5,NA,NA,TGTGCCAGCAGCTGGGGGGAGTTGGAAGAGACCCAGTACTTC,CASSWGELEETQYF
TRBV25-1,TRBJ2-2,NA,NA,TGTGCCAGCGCTAGGGGCGGGGAGCTGTTTTTT,CASARGGELFF
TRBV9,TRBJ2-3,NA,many,TGTGCCAGCAGCGCCCCGGTCCATGGTCCAGATACGCAGTATTTT,CASSAPVHGPDTQYF
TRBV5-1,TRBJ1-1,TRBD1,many,TGCGCCAGCAGCGGTACAGGGGACACTGAAGCTTTCTTT,CASSGTGDTEAFF
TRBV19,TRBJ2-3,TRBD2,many,TGTGCCAGTCGGCGGGAGGCTAGCACAGATACGCAGTATTTT,CASRREASTDTQYF
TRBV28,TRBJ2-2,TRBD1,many,TGTGCCAGCAGGGGGAAAGGGGGCAGGTCCGGGGAGCTGTTTTTT,CASRGKGGRSGELFF
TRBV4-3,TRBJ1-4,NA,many,TGCGCCAGCAGCCAAGATACCCTAGGGGGGGCCGGAAAACTGTTTTTT,CASSQDTLGGAGKLFF
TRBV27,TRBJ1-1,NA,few,TGTGCCAGCAGTTTAATAGTTCAAGATGAAGCTTTCTTT,CASSLIVQDEAFF
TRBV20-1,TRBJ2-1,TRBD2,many,TGCAGTGCTAGAGGACTAGCGGGTGAGCAGTTCTTC,CSARGLAGEQFF
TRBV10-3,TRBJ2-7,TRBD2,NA,TGTGCCATCAGGGGGACTAGCGGGACCGACTCCTACGAGCAGTACTTC,CAIRGTSGTDSYEQYF
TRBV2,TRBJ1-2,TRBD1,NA,TGTGCCAGCAGGGGGGACAGTGGCTACACCTTC,CASRGDSGYTF
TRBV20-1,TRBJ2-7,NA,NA,TGCAGTGCTAGGTCGAAGACTACGCCTTTCTACGAGCAGTACTTC,CSARSKTTPFYEQYF
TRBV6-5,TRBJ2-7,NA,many,TGTGCCAGCAGTCCTTATCGCACTTCCTACGAGCAGTACTTC,CASSPYRTSYEQYF
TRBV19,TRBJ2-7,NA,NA,TGTGCCAGTAGTATGTCTAACGGATACGAGCAGTACTTC,CASSMSNGYEQYF
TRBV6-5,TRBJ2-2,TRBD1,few,TGTGCCAGCAGTCGACAGGGGGCCGGGGAGCTGTTTTTT,CASSRQGAGELFF
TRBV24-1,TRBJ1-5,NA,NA,TGTGCCACCAGTGATGCAAGCAATCAGCCCCAGCATTTT,CATSDASNQPQHF
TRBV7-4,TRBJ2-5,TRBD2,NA,TGTGCCAGCAGTTTGTGGCCTAGCGGGAGGCAACAAGAGACCCAGTACTTC,CASSLWPSGRQQETQYF
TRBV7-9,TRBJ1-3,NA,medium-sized,TGTGCCACCATTCGGGGGGGAAGCTCTGGAAACACCATATATTTT,CATIRGGSSGNTIYF
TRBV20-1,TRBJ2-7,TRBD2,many,TGCAGTGCTTGGACTAGCGGGAGGACCTACGAGCAGTACTTC,CSAWTSGRTYEQYF
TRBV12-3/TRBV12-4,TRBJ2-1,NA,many,TGTGCCAGCAGTTTAGCGGGAGTGGGTGGTGAGCAGTTCTTC,CASSLAGVGGEQFF
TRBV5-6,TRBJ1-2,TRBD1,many,TGTGCCAGCAGCTTGACGACAGGGACCCTTAACTATGGCTACACCTTC,CASSLTTGTLNYGYTF
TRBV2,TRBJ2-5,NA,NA,TGTGCCAGCCAGGGTTCAGTCCCTCAAGAGACCCAGTACTTC,CASQGSVPQETQYF
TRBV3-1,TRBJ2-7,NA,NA,TGTGCCAGCAGCCAAGATTTAGGGTTTTACGAGCAGTACTTC,CASSQDLGFYEQYF
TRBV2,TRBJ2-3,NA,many,TGTGCCAGCGGAACACTCGGACAGTCAGATACGCAGTATTTT,CASGTLGQSDTQYF
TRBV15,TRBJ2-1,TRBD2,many,TGTGCCACCAGCAGAGATAGCGGGGGGGCCAATGAGCAGTTCTTC,CATSRDSGGANEQFF
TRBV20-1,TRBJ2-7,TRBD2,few,TGCAGTGCTAGACCTAGTAGCGGGAGAATATACGAGCAGTACTTC,CSARPSSGRIYEQYF
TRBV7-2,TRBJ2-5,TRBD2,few,TGTGCCAGCAGCTCAGGGACTAGCGGGAGAGGTGAGACCCAGTACTTC,CASSSGTSGRGETQYF
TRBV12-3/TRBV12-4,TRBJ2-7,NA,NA,TGTGCCAGCAGTTTAGGTCTTCCTGTCAACGAGCAGTACTTC,CASSLGLPVNEQYF
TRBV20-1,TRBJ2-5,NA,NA,TGCAGTGCTAGAGGGGTGCCGAAGACCCAGTACTTC,CSARGVPKTQYF
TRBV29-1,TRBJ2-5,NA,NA,TGCAGGAGAACAATTGCACGGATACAAGAGACCCAGTACTTC,CRRTIARIQETQYF
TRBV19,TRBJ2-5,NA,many,TGTGCCAGTAGTTCGCGACTAGACGGAGAGACCCAGTACTTC,CASSSRLDGETQYF
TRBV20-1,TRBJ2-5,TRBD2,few,TGCAGTGCCGGACTAGCGGGACAAGAGACCCAGTACTTC,CSAGLAGQETQYF
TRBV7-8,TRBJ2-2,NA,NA,TGTGCCAGCAGCTTACTCGGAGCCGAGAACACCGGGGAGCTGTTTTTT,CASSLLGAENTGELFF
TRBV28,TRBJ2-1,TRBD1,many,TGTGCCAGCAGCCCCGGGACAGCCTTGAGCAATGAGCAGTTCTTC,CASSPGTALSNEQFF
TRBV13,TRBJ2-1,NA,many,TGTGCCAGCAGCTCATTAGCGGTTAGCTCCTACAATGAGCAGTTCTTC,CASSSLAVSSYNEQFF
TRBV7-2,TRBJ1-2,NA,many,TGTGCCAGCAGGAGTAGCGTAAATGGCTACACCTTC,CASRSSVNGYTF
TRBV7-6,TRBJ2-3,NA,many,TGTGCCAGCAGCTTAGCGTCGGCAGATACGCAGTATTTT,CASSLASADTQYF
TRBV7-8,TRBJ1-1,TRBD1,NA,TGTGCCAGCAGCGGGCGGGACAGGAACACTGAAGCTTTCTTT,CASSGRDRNTEAFF
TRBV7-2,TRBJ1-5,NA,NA,TGTGCCAGCAGCCAAGAAGTCGGGACACTTAATCAGCCCCAGCATTTT,CASSQEVGTLNQPQHF
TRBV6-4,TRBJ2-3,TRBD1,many,TGTGCCAGCGGAGCAGGGGGAGAAGGGGATACGCAGTATTTT,CASGAGGEGDTQYF
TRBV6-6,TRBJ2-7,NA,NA,TGTGCCAGCTTCGACTCCTACGAGCAGTACTTC,CASFDSYEQYF
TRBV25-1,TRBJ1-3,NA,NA,TGTGCCAGCAGTGAATTGGAGGGCTCTGGAAACACCATATATTTT,CASSELEGSGNTIYF
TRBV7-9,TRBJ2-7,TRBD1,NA,TGTGCCAGCAGTCGCGGACAGGGGCCCGCCTACGAGCAGTACTTC,CASSRGQGPAYEQYF
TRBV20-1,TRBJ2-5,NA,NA,TGCAGTGCTCCCCTGGCAGAGACCCAGTACTTC,CSAPLAETQYF
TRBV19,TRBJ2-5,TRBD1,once,TGTGCCAGTGGCAAGGGACAGGGTCAAGAGACCCAGTACTTC,CASGKGQGQETQYF
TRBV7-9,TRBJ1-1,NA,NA,TGTGCCAGCAGCTTAGTCCCCTTTCCGTCAGACACTGAAGCTTTCTTT,CASSLVPFPSDTEAFF
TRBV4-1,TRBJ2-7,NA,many,TGCGCCAGCAGCCAAGGGACGCTCCTAGTCTCCTACGAGCAGTACTTC,CASSQGTLLVSYEQYF
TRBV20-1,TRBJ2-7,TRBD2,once,TGCACTGCAGATGTAACTAGCGGGAGGGGCGTATACGAGCAGTACTTC,CTADVTSGRGVYEQYF
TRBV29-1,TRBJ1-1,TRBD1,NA,TGCAGCGTCCCGGGACAGGGGGCACGGAACACTGAAGCTTTCTTT,CSVPGQGARNTEAFF